This T cell receptor (beta chain) was identified in a study of OX40 agonist ivuxolimab in advanced cancers. Looking at the study overall: Ivuxolimab was a fully human IgG2 agonistic monoclonal antibody targeting the costimulatory receptor OX40 (CD134). Intravenous ivuxolimab was administered to patients every 2 weeks at six dose levels: 0.01, 0.1, 0.3, 1.5, 3 and 10 mg/kg. Among the roughly 50 dose-escalation patients, some 19 had hepatocellular carcinoma, approximately 15 melanoma, 9 renal cell carcinoma and 9 head and neck cancer. In the dose-escalation cohort, 70% to 85% of patients were male, and the mean age was approximately 60 years, with a range of about 23 to 80. Patients were allowed to have had prior anti-PD-1, anti-PD-L1 or anti-CTLA-4 therapy, and 40% of the dose-escalation patients had been treated with checkpoint inhibitors. Partial responses occurred in three dose-escalation patients: two with cutaneous melanoma and one with hepatocellular carcinoma. Peripheral TCRbeta sequencing aimed to test whether ivuxolimab altered TCR sequence diversity and caused clonal T-cell expansion. The paper describes the monotherapy dose-escalation part (N ≈ 51 patients) of the phase I trial of ivuxolimab.

The trial excluded patients who had a history of autoimmune disease or who were on systemic immunosuppression. Peripheral blood for TCR sequencing was drawn from every dose cohort at baseline, at cycle 4 day 1 and at cycle 7 day 1. Samples were obtained from an open-label, multicenter, first-in-human phase I dose-escalation trial of ivuxolimab. Adults with locally advanced or metastatic head and neck squamous cell, hepatocellular, melanoma or renal cell carcinoma were enrolled in the trial. Before TCR sequencing, CD4+ T cells and CD8+ T cells were sorted from peripheral blood as separate populations. On this clone itself: Its recognized antigen is unknown. Base qualities are not recorded, but no much larger clone differs from it by a single base.

The paper's findings and limits, for the study overall: Low levels of normalized T-cell clonal expansion were also shown by some nonresponding patients. The antigen specificity of the peripheral T cells that underwent clonal expansion was not determined. At doses of 0.1 to 3.0 mg/kg, clonal expansion of both CD4+ and CD8+ blood T cells was observed from baseline to week 6. After ivuxolimab, CD8+ T cells had more expanded clones than CD4+ T cells on average. In partial responders in the 0.1-3.0 mg/kg groups, normalized peripheral clonal expansion was found to be among the lowest, especially among CD8+ T cells.

To sequence the TCRbeta CDR3 region, genomic DNA was isolated from the sorted cells. The immunoSEQ Assay was used for sequencing of TCRbeta CDR3 regions. Imported from immuneACCESS, the table was reduced by TCRdb to in-frame sequences with V and J called. These copies leave out some clones; in studies compared against another copy, an unresolved V gene accounts for under half, and the cause of the remainder is not known. The sample profile shows about 79,000 clones; roughly 88% of them were found once. In total, the top ten clones hold 3% to 4.5% of the sample. The V and J ends are trimmed by 0 bases and 5 bases, leaving 8 bases between them. Spanning cysteine to phenylalanine, the CDR3 consists of 13 amino acids. This entry keeps only the CDR3 DNA: 39 bases, framed from base 1. CDR1 and CDR2 are drawn from the germline V gene: SGHTA, FQGNSA.

Rearrangement joined TRBV7-2 to TRBJ2-7; the best D guess is TRBD1, with 5 bases matching. This TCR came from an adult with an advanced solid tumor such as melanoma, head and neck, liver or kidney cancer. Specimen: CD4+ or CD8+ T cells sorted from blood, collected in a trial of the OX40 agonist ivuxolimab. The bases are TGTGCCAGCAGCTTAGCGAAACAGGACGAGCAGTACTTC. Its amino acids are CASSLAKQDEQYF.